Below, one T cell receptor (beta chain) is given with its context. This clonotype appeared a few times. What antigen it recognizes has not been identified. Base qualities are missing; no much larger clone stands one base away. The germline ends are 9 bases apart after V is trimmed by 0 bases and J by 1 base. Based on the germline V gene (reference sequence), the CDR1 and CDR2 sequences are SEHNR and FQNEAQ. The CDR3 covers 16 residues, taking in both the cysteine and the phenylalanine. The sequence is cut down to CDR3 DNA, 48 bases in frame from base 1. The data belong to a study of regulatory T cells in long-lasting Graves disease (dated by TCRdb to the early 2020s). About the full investigation: Persistent Graves' disease meant more than 5 years of antithyroid drug treatment with TSH receptor autoantibodies that stayed positive. Persistent Graves' disease patients were compared with newly diagnosed Graves' disease patients by peripheral blood TCR sequencing and RNA sequencing. The study took place in China and was registered as a clinical trial. TCR sequencing covered some 13 persistent and around 20 newly diagnosed Graves' disease patients, some 35 samples in total. On average, persistent Graves' disease patients in the clinical cohort had been on antithyroid drugs for about 9.7 years. Broader findings and caveats from the paper: Persistent patients shared more public clonotypes among themselves (around 3,000) than newly diagnosed patients did (roughly 920). Preferential use of TRBV28, TRBJ1-2 and TRBJ2-5 was observed in persistent disease, whereas TRBV20-1 and TRBJ2-1 were favored in newly diagnosed disease. Compared with newly diagnosed patients, patients with persistent Graves' disease had lower TCR Shannon entropy and fewer highly expanded clones, which suggests clonal expansion. Because the primary lesion, thyroid tissue, could not be accessed, the study looked at peripheral blood alone. Only the TCR beta chain was sequenced and analyzed. The authors noted that the small sample size was a limitation that may lower accuracy.

The meaning of the sample's time point label: persistent/refractory GD, antithyroid drugs over 5 years with positive TRAb. For both TCR sequencing and RNA sequencing, RNA was extracted from PBMCs in TRIzol. The diagnosis of Graves' disease followed American Thyroid Association guidelines. Patients were recruited from an endocrinology department in Xi'an, China. Each patient gave 7 to 9.5 milliliters of peripheral blood, collected in an EDTA anticoagulant tube. PBMCs were isolated by Ficoll Paque Plus density gradient separation without further T cell sorting. An Agilent 2100 Bioanalyzer and agarose gel were used to assess RNA quality, and a NanoDrop 2000 was used to measure RNA concentration. The library was made by multiplex PCR. The listed sequencing device is Illumina HiSeq 4000. TCR beta libraries were built with iRepertoire HTBI primers and Arm-PCR amplification of CDR3 regions. Gel purification was performed on PCR products prior to sequencing. The published analysis was carried out like this. Across samples, approximately 68 TRBV and 12 to 15 TRBJ segments were identified and used for gene usage analysis of CDR3 amino acid clonotypes. COPE and FqMerger were used to merge the filtered high-quality paired reads into contigs. BLAST was used to align contigs to the IMGT TRBV, TRBD and TRBJ reference genes, and CDR3 was defined following IMGT. Highly expanded clones were defined as clonotypes with a frequency above 0.1%. Shannon entropy served as the measure of repertoire diversity, while the Gini coefficient captured V-J evenness. Clonotypes shared by more than one individual were considered public. TCRdb reprocessed the public reads (quality trimming at Q25 with fastp, clone calling with MiXCR) and kept in-frame beta chains. Rows merge per CDR3 protein into single entries with the most common DNA and genes. TCRdb, rather than the study authors, made the V and J calls. The sample profile shows 350,000 to 500,000 distinct CDR3 sequences; around a fifth of them were found once. Of the sample, roughly an eighth falls within the top ten clones.

This receptor was identified in a female donor with Graves disease. Recombination joined TRBV7-9 with TRBJ2-2, with no reliable assignment of the D segment. Sequences were derived from peripheral blood mononuclear cells (PBMCs), sampled when the disease was refractory, from a patient treated with antithyroid drugs. The CDR3 has the sequence CASSLAPIGNTGELFF. At the DNA level, the sequence is TGTGCCAGCAGCTTAGCGCCCATCGGGAACACCGGGGAGCTGTTTTTT.